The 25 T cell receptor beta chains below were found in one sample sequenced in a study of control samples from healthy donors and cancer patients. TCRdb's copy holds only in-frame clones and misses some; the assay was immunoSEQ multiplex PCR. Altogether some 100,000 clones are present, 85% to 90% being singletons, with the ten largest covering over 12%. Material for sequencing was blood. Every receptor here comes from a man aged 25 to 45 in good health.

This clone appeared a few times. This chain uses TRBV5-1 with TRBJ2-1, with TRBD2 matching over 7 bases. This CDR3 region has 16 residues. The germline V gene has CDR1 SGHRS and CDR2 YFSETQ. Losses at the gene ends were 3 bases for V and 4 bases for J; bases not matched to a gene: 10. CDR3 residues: CASSSQVGAGYNEQFF. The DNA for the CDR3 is TGCGCCAGCAGCTCCCAAGTGGGAGCGGGATACAATGAGCAGTTCTTC.

CDR3 loop: CASSQAGVRPDTQYF. CDR3 nucleotides: TGTGCCAGCAGTCAAGCGGGAGTGAGGCCAGATACGCAGTATTTT. J is TRBJ2-3 and V is TRBV6-2 or TRBV6-3; TRBD2 agrees at 8 bases. V shed 5 bases and J 4 bases; nucleotides not matched to a gene: 8. Germline CDR1 is MNHEY and CDR2 is SVGEGT. The CDR3 is 15 residues long.

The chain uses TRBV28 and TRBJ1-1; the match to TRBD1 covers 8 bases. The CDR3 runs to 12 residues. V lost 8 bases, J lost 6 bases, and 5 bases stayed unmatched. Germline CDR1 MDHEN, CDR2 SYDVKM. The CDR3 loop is CASRTGGSEAFF. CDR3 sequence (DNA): TGTGCCAGCCGCACAGGGGGGTCTGAAGCTTTCTTT.

The CDR3, as DNA: TGTGCCAGCAGCTTAGAGTCGGGACAGTTCTCTGGAAACACCATATATTTT. It specifies CASSLESGQFSGNTIYF. This chain links TRBV11-2 with TRBJ1-3; 7 nucleotides match TRBD1. The V gene end was trimmed by 0 bases and the J gene end by 0 bases; junction bases not matched to a gene: 5. This CDR3 spans 17 amino acids. Germline V CDR1 and CDR2: SGHAT, FQNNGV.

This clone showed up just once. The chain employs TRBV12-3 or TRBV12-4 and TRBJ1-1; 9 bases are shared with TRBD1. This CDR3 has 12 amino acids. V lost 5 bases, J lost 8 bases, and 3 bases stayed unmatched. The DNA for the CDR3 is TGTGCCAGCAGTCAAGACAGGGGGGAAGCTTTCTTT. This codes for CASSQDRGEAFF.

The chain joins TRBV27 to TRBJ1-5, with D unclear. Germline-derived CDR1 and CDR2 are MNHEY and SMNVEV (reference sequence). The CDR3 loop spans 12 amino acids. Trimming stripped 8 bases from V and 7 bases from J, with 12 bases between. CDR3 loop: CASGYLRQPQHF. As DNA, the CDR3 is TGTGCCAGCGGATACTTACGGCAGCCCCAGCATTTT.

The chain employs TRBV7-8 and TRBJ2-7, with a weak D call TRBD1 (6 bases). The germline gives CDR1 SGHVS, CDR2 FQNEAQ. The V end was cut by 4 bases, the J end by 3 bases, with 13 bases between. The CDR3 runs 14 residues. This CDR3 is CASSWDNPDYEQYF. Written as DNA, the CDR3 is TGTGCCAGCAGCTGGGACAACCCGGACTACGAGCAGTACTTC.

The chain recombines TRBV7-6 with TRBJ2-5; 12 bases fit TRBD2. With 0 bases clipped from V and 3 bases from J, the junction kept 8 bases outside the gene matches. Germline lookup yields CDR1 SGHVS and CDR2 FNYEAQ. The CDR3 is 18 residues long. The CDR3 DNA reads TGTGCCAGCAGCTTAGCTTCTGGGGGACTAGCGGGTAAAGAGACCCAGTACTTC. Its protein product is CASSLASGGLAGKETQYF.

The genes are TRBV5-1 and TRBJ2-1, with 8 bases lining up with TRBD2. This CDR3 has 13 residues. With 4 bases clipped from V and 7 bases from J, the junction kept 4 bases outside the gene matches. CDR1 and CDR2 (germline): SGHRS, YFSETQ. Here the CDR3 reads CASSPGRENEQFF. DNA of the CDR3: TGCGCCAGCAGCCCCGGGAGGGAGAATGAGCAGTTCTTC.

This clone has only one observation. DNA of the CDR3: TGTGCCAGCAGTTACCAACAGGGGGAAGCTTTCTTT. Translating it yields CASSYQQGEAFF. V gene TRBV27 combines with J gene TRBJ1-1; 7 bases match TRBD1. The CDR3 extends over 12 amino acids. The V and J ends lost 4 bases and 8 bases, in that order; junction bases with no gene match: 4. CDR1 is MNHEY, CDR2 SMNVEV, per germline (reference sequence).

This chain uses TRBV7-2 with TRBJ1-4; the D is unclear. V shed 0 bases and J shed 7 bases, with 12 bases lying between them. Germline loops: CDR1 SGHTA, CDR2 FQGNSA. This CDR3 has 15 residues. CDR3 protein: CASSLAAGSGEKLFF. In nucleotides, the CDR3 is TGTGCCAGCAGCTTAGCCGCGGGGTCAGGTGAAAAACTGTTTTTT.

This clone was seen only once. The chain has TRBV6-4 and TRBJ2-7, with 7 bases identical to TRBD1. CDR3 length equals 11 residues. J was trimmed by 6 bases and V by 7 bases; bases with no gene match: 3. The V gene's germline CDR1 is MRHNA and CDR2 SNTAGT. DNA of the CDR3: TGTGCCAGCAACAGGGGTAGCGAGCAGTACTTC. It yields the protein CASNRGSEQYF.

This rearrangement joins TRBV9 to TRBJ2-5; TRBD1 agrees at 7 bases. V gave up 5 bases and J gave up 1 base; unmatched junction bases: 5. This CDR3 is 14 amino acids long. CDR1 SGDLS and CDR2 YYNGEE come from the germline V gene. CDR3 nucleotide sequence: TGTGCCAGCAGTGAGACAGGGCTCCAAGAGACCCAGTACTTC. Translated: CASSETGLQETQYF.

The CDR3 reads CASSAAGEQYF. The CDR3 nucleotides are TGTGCCAGTAGTGCCGCCGGCGAGCAGTACTTC. The chain combines TRBV19 with TRBJ2-7; D is unresolved. Trimming removed 5 bases at V and 6 bases at J, with 8 bases between. Germline-derived CDR1 and CDR2 are LNHDA and SQIVND (reference sequence). This CDR3 is built from 11 residues.

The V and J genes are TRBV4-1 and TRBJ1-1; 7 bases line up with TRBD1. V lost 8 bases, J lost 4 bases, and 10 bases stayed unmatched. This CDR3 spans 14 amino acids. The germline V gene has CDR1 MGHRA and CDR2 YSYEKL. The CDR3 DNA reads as TGCGCCAGCTCCCAAGGACAGGCGGTCACTGAAGCTTTCTTT. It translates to CASSQGQAVTEAFF.

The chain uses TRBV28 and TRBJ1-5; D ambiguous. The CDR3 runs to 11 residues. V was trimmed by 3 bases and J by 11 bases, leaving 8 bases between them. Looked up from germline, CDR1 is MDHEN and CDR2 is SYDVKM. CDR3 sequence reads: CASSFFRAQHF. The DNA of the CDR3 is TGTGCCAGCAGTTTTTTTAGGGCCCAGCATTTT.

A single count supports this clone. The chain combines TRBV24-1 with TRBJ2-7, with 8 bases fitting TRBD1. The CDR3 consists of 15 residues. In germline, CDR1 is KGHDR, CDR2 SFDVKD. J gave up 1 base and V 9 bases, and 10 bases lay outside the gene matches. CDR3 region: CATSAGRTGSYEQYF. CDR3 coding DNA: TGTGCCACCTCCGCCGGCCGGACAGGGTCCTACGAGCAGTACTTC.

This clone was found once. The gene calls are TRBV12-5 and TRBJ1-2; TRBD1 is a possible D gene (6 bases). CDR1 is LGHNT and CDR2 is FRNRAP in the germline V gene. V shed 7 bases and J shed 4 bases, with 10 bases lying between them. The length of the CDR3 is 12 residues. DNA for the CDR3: TGTGCTAGTGAGGGGGGTAGCTATGGCTACACCTTC. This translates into CASEGGSYGYTF.

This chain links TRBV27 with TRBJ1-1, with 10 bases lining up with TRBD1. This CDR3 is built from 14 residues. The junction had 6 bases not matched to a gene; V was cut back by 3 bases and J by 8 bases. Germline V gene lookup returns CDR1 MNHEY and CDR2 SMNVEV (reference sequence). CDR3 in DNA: TGTGCCAGCAGTTTGACAGGGGGCTCGTTAGAAGCTTTCTTT. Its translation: CASSLTGGSLEAFF.

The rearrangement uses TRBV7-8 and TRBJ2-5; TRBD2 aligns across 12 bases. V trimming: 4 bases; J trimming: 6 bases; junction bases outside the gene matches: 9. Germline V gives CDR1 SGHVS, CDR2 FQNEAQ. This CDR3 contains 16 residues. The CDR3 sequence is CASSWPRTSGAKTQYF. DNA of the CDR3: TGTGCCAGCAGCTGGCCCCGGACTAGCGGGGCGAAGACCCAGTACTTC.

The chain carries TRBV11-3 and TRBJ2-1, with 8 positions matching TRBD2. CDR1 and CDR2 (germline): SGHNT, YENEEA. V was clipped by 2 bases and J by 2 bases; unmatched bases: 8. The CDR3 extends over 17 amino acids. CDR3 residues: CASSLSPGGLAYNEQFF. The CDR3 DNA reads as TGTGCCAGCAGCTTAAGTCCCGGGGGACTAGCCTACAATGAGCAGTTCTTC.

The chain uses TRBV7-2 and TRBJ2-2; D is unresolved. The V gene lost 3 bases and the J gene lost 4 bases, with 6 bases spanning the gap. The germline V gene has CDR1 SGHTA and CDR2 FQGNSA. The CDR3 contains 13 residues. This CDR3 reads CASSFSSTGELFF. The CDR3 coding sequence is TGTGCCAGCAGCTTCTCTTCCACCGGGGAGCTGTTTTTT.

In nucleotides, the CDR3 is TGTGCCAGCACCCCCTTTCCGGGGCCCTATGGCTACACCTTC. This gives the protein CASTPFPGPYGYTF. This chain connects TRBV27 to TRBJ1-2, with TRBD1 as a possible D gene (5 bases). The CDR3 runs to 14 residues. Trimming pared 7 bases from V and 4 bases from J, leaving 16 bases between. Germline lookup yields CDR1 MNHEY and CDR2 SMNVEV (reference sequence).

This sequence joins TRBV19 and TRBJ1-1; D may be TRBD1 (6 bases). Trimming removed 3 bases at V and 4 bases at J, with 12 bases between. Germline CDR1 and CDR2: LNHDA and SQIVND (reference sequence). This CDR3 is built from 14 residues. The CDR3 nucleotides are TGTGCCAGTAGTATGGGGGCCCAAGGCACTGAAGCTTTCTTT. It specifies CASSMGAQGTEAFF.

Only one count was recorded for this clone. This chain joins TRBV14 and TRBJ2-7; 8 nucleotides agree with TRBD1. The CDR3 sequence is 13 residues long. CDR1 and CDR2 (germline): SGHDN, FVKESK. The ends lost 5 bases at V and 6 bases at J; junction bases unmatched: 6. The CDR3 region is CASSKPTGVEQYF. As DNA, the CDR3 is TGTGCCAGCAGCAAACCGACAGGGGTCGAGCAGTACTTC.